A single TCR beta chain is shown here with its context. Its antigen is currently not known. One base away there is no much larger clone; base qualities are not given. This sample was taken from a study of blood T cell repertoires in COVID-19 (dated by TCRdb to about 2020). As for the study more broadly: Samples covering the acute and convalescent phases of COVID-19 were provided by collaborators in the United States, Italy and Spain. The material from the prospective study consisted of cDNA or gDNA derived from T cells, B-cell-depleted T cells, or PBMCs. Deeply sampled blood TCRbeta repertoires from subjects exposed to, actively infected with, or recovered from COVID-19 were included in the dataset. The repertoires were released in a freely available public database meant as a resource for research on the immune response to SARS-CoV-2. The samples were drawn from two sources: the first 160 participants of the ongoing ImmuneRACE study, and 1,000 to 1,500 subjects contributed by 6 global collaborators. A de-identified subject ID, COVID-19 status, age in years and sex were almost always included in the sample metadata. HLA class I and class II types, where available, came from metadata supplied by the sample provider rather than from assay-based typing. Points the paper makes about the study in general: The amount of clinical and demographic metadata varied by source and participant and was provided uncurated.

Enrolling through a virtual design, the prospective study's participants ranged in age from roughly 18 to 95 years and lived across roughly 23 United States geographic areas. To assign participants to cohorts, the prospective study relied on clinical history that participants themselves reported in a screening survey and a study questionnaire. For ImmuneRACE Cohort 3, a participant was defined as recovered based on two consecutive negative NP/OP PCR tests, clearance by a healthcare professional, or resolution of symptoms. Each participant in the prospective study had whole blood, serum and a nasopharyngeal or oropharyngeal swab collected by mobile phlebotomists. Prospective study participants could optionally give additional blood draws and questionnaires over a roughly two-month period. Prospective study blood samples were shipped either frozen or at room temperature before DNA extraction. The immunoSEQ Assay, a bias-controlled multiplex PCR, was used to amplify TCRbeta CDR3 regions from genomic DNA. For the original study's pipeline: Within the assay, amplification of reference gene primers was used to estimate how many nucleated cells each sample contained. To quantify the absolute abundance of each unique TCRbeta CDR3 rearrangement, sequence reads were collapsed and filtered. For each sample, productive Simpson clonality was calculated as the square root of Simpson's diversity index across productive rearrangements. In TCRdb, the immuneACCESS table is reduced to in-frame sequences with V and J assigned. These tables do not hold every clone; where another copy was compared, an unresolved V gene accounts for under half, and the others remain unexplained. V, J and clone size are taken as reported in that table, and D and trimming were inferred from the DNA itself. This sample comprises some 380,000 clones, around 87% of them detected only once. Of the sample, 1% to 1.5% is held by the ten largest clones.

Ends trimmed: V by 4 bases, J by 3 bases; bases unmatched to a gene: 8. The germline V gene supplies CDR1 MNHNS and CDR2 SASEGT. The CDR3, from cysteine to phenylalanine, totals 16 residues. Only the CDR3 region is kept as DNA, spanning 48 bases read in frame from base 1. The sequence derives from a man aged 25-40 years who had recovered from COVID-19. The chain employs TRBV6-1 and TRBJ1-5, with 8 middle bases fitting TRBD1. Sequencing was carried out using PBMCs or T cells enriched from blood (not recorded which). The DNA sequence follows: TGTGCCAGCAGTGCAATGGGGACAGGAGCCAATCAGCCCCAGCATTTT. This gives the protein CASSAMGTGANQPQHF.